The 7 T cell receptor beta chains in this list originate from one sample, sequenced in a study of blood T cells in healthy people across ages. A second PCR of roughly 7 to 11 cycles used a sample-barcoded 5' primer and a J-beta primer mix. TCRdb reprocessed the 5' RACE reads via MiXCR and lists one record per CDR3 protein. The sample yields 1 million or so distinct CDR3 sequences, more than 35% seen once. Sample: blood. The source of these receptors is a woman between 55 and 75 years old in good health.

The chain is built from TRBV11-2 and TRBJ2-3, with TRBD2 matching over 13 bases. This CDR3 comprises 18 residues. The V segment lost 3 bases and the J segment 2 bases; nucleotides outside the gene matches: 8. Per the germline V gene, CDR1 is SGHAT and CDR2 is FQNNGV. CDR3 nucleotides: TGTGCCAGCAGCTTTTCGACTAGCGGGAGGTCGAACACAGATACGCAGTATTTT. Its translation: CASSFSTSGRSNTDTQYF. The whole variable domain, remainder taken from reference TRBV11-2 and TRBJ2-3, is EAGVAQSPRYKIIEKRQSVAFWCNPISGHATLYWYQQILGQGPKLLIQFQNNGVVDDSQLPKDRFSAERLKGVDSTLKIQPAKLEDSAVYLCASSFSTSGRSNTDTQYFGPGTRLTVL.

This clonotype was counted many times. CDR3 in amino acids: CASSYIGFYGYTF. CDR3 bases: TGTGCCAGCAGCTACATCGGCTTTTATGGCTACACCTTC. V is TRBV12-3 or TRBV12-4 and J is TRBJ1-2, with D hard to call. The V end was cut by 6 bases, the J end by 5 bases, with 13 bases between. The CDR3 has 13 amino acids.

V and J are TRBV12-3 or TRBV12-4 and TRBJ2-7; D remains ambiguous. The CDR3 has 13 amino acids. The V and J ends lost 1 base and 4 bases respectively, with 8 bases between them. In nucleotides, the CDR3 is TGTGCCAGCAGTTTAGGTGATCGGTACGAGCAGTACTTC. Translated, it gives CASSLGDRYEQYF.

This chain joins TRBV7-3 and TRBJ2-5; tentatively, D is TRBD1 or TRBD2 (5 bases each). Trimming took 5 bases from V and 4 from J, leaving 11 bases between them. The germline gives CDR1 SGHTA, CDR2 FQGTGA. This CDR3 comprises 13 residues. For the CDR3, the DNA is TGTGCCAGCAGCCCGGGACGGGGAGAGACCCAGTACTTC. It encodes CASSPGRGETQYF.

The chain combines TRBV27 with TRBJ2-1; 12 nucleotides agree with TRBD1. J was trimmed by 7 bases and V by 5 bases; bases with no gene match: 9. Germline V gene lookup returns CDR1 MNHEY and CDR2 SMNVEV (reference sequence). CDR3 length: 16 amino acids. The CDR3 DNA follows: TGTGCCAGCAGTCGCCTCCGGGACAGGGGGCGAAATGAGCAGTTCTTC. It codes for CASSRLRDRGRNEQFF.

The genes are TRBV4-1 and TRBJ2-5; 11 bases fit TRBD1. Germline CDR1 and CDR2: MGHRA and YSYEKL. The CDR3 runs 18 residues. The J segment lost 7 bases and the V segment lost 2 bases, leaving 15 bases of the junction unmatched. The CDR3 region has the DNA TGCGCCAGCAGCCAACCCGGGACAGGGGGTCTGCCCCACGGGACCCAGTACTTC. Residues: CASSQPGTGGLPHGTQYF.

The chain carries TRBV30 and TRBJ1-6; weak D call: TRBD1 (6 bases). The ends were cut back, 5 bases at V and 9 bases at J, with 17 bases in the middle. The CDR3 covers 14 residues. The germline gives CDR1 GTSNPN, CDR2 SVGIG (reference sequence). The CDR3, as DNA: TGTGCCTGGGGTTTAGGGGGGTACCCTTCACCCCTCCACTTT. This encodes CAWGLGGYPSPLHF.